Given below is one T cell receptor beta chain in context. Which antigen it targets is not known. The input lacks base qualities; no much larger clone sits a single base away. One collaborating source in Seattle enrolled patients during active infection and followed them longitudinally through the course of disease. The collaborating institutions used their own protocols to collect whole blood in K2EDTA tubes. Collaborator samples were shipped for TCRbeta analysis as frozen whole blood, isolated PBMCs, or DNA extracted from either sample type. TCRbeta CDR3 regions were amplified from genomic DNA by means of the immunoSEQ Assay, a bias-controlled multiplex PCR. The authors processed their data as follows. Within the assay, amplification of reference gene primers was used to estimate how many nucleated cells each sample contained. To quantify the absolute abundance of each unique TCRbeta CDR3 rearrangement, sequence reads were collapsed and filtered. For each sample, productive Simpson clonality was calculated by taking the square root of Simpson's diversity index across productive rearrangements. The clones in this table, taken by TCRdb from immuneACCESS, are in-frame only. Not every clone is retained; where verified, under half of the shortfall comes from an unresolved V gene, and the cause of the rest is unknown. The V and J calls and clone size were taken over from that table, and D and trimming were inferred from the DNA. For this sample there are over 85,000 clones; about 90% appear just once. The biggest ten clones account for roughly 4.2% of the sample.

Clipping removes 3 bases from V and 4 bases from J, with 1 as the unmatched junction base count. As encoded in the germline V gene, CDR1 is SGHNT while CDR2 is YENEEA. The CDR3, from cysteine to phenylalanine, totals 13 residues. The read is trimmed to its CDR3 DNA, 39 bases read in frame from base 1. The data are from a study of blood T cell repertoires in COVID-19 (dated by TCRdb to the early 2020s). A note on the overall study: Samples from collaborators originated in the United States, Italy and Spain and spanned both the acute and convalescent phases of COVID-19. The prospective study material was composed of cDNA or gDNA derived from T cells, B-cell-depleted T cells, or PBMCs. The dataset comprised deeply sampled blood TCRbeta repertoires from subjects exposed to, actively infected with, or recovered from COVID-19. The repertoires were released in a freely available public database meant as a resource for research on the immune response to SARS-CoV-2. The samples were drawn from two sources: the first 160 participants of the ongoing ImmuneRACE study, and fewer than 1,500 subjects contributed by 6 global collaborators. The sample metadata nearly always contained a de-identified subject ID, COVID-19 status, age in years and sex. Where available, HLA class I and class II types were taken from metadata supplied by the sample provider and were not determined by assay-based typing.

Overall study outcomes, separate from this receptor: The quantity of clinical and demographic metadata differed by source and by participant and was supplied without curation.

The sequence links TRBV11-3 to TRBJ2-7; TRBD1 fits 9 bases in the junction. This TCR derives from a human donor with COVID-19, enrolled during active disease. The donor label of this sample is uncertain. The sequenced sample consisted of peripheral blood. This receptor carries the CDR3 CASSFGQGYEQYF. The nucleotide sequence reads TGTGCCAGCAGCTTCGGACAGGGGTACGAGCAGTACTTC.